The entry that follows covers one T cell receptor beta chain sequence. No antigen is known for it. Calling Graves' hyperthyroidism stable meant ophthalmopathy did not progress within 18 months. Patients between 18 and 65 years old had hyperthyroidism, newly diagnosed and lasting under 2 months. The entry originates in a study of T cells in Graves' hyperthyroidism and ophthalmopathy. Points from the study as a whole: Progression to ophthalmopathy was predicted a median of approximately 6.4 months early. By a 13 V-J model, ophthalmopathy was set apart from stable hyperthyroidism.

The V end was cut by 2 bases, the J end by 1 base, with 8 bases between. Germline V gene data show CDR1 as MNHEY and CDR2 as SMNVEV (reference sequence). This CDR3 comprises 14 residues. Regions amplified from RNA transcripts were the TCR beta CDR3 regions. The HTBI primer set drove a first-round RT-PCR of the TCR CDR3. TCRdb re-called the multiplex PCR reads through MiXCR, storing one row per CDR3 protein. The table lists 300,000 to 450,000 distinct CDR3 sequences, approximately 13% of them singletons. This sequence was found in a woman between 18 and 29 years old with Graves' hyperthyroidism. The chain recombines TRBV27 with TRBJ1-1; no clear D gene. The sequenced sample consisted of blood. The CDR3 reads CASSLIMGNTEAFF. The CDR3 bases are TGTGCCAGCAGTTTAATAATGGGGAACACTGAAGCTTTCTTT.